This entry lists 23 T cell receptor beta chains sequenced from one sample in a study of T cell responses to AZD1222 COVID-19 vaccine. TCRdb's table, derived via immunoSEQ multiplex PCR, lists solely in-frame clones and lacks some. The sample has 50,000 to 70,000 clones, approximately 85% seen once. This sample comprised peripheral blood, obtained on day 0 of MenACWY control vaccination. The receptors were gathered from an adult in good health.

The V call is TRBV7-2, the J call TRBJ1-2; D is undetermined. Germline V gene sequence: CDR1 SGHTA, CDR2 FQGNSA. Trimming took 4 bases from V and 1 from J, leaving 7 bases between them. This CDR3 is 13 amino acids long. CDR3 protein: CASSSDYNYGYTF. The CDR3 DNA is TGTGCCAGCAGCTCGGACTATAACTATGGCTACACCTTC.

V gene TRBV6-4 combines with J gene TRBJ2-3; 8 bases align to TRBD2. Germline assignment: CDR1 MRHNA and CDR2 SNTAGT. This CDR3 spans 16 amino acids. The ends lost 3 bases at V and 0 bases at J; junction bases unmatched: 5. CDR3 DNA sequence: TGTGCCAGCAGTGAAACTAGCGGATCTAGCACAGATACGCAGTATTTT. Translating it yields CASSETSGSSTDTQYF.

The chain combines TRBV18 with TRBJ2-7; 10 bases fit TRBD1. Germline CDR1 and CDR2: KGHSH and LQKENI. The CDR3 spans 13 residues. The V gene end was trimmed by 6 bases and the J gene end by 2 bases; junction bases not matched to a gene: 1. The CDR3 spells CASSDRGAYEQYF. The CDR3 DNA is TGTGCCAGCTCGGACAGGGGGGCCTACGAGCAGTACTTC.

This clone appeared a single time. V is TRBV4-3 and J is TRBJ1-6; 9 bases line up with TRBD1. Germline values: CDR1 LGHNA, CDR2 YSLEER. The length of the CDR3 is 17 residues. The ends lost 6 bases at V and 0 bases at J; junction bases unmatched: 6. The CDR3 DNA sequence: TGCGCCAGCAGTTTCGGACAGGGGAGCTCCTATAATTCACCCCTCCACTTT. It is translated as CASSFGQGSSYNSPLHF.

This clone showed up just a few times. V gene TRBV5-8 combines with J gene TRBJ2-7; 15 bases map to TRBD2. With 2 bases clipped from V and 3 bases from J, the junction kept 9 bases outside the gene matches. Germline V gene data show CDR1 as SGHTS and CDR2 as YDEGEE. There are 18 residues in the CDR3. CDR3 sequence reads: CASSFGLAGGRRRYEQYF. The CDR3 DNA follows: TGTGCCAGCAGCTTCGGACTAGCGGGAGGGCGGCGACGCTACGAGCAGTACTTC.

The V and J genes are TRBV29-1 and TRBJ2-5, with unresolved D. V was clipped by 3 bases and J by 1 base, with 6 bases between them. Germline V CDR1 and CDR2: SQVTM, ANQGSEA. The CDR3 loop spans 12 amino acids. CDR3 bases: TGCAGCGTTGAGAGATCCCAAGAGACCCAGTACTTC. This codes for CSVERSQETQYF.

The chain has TRBV7-2 and TRBJ2-7, with a weak D call TRBD2 (6 bases). CDR1 and CDR2 (germline): SGHTA, FQGNSA. Trimming stripped 1 base from V and 3 bases from J, with 13 bases between. The CDR3 loop spans 15 amino acids. CDR3 loop: CASSLVGSGLYEQYF. The CDR3 DNA sequence: TGTGCCAGCAGCTTAGTTGGTAGCGGCCTCTACGAGCAGTACTTC.

V and J are TRBV7-8 and TRBJ1-1; D possibly corresponds to TRBD1 (6 bases). V was shortened by 5 bases and J by 4 bases, with 11 bases between the two germline ends. The CDR3 is made up of 13 amino acids. Germline V CDR1 and CDR2: SGHVS, FQNEAQ. The CDR3 loop reads CASSKGGSTEAFF. DNA for the CDR3: TGTGCCAGCAGCAAGGGGGGATCCACTGAAGCTTTCTTT.

A single count supports this clone. V is TRBV6-5 and J is TRBJ2-7, with a weak D call TRBD2 (6 bases). Per the germline V gene, CDR1 is MNHEY and CDR2 is SVGAGI. V lost 0 bases and J lost 0, with 12 bases in between. The CDR3 is made up of 16 amino acids. This CDR3 is CASSYSIAGGSYEQYF. The CDR3 DNA follows: TGTGCCAGCAGTTACTCGATCGCCGGGGGCTCCTACGAGCAGTACTTC.

The J gene is TRBJ2-1, the V gene TRBV4-2, with 9 bases that match TRBD2. V shed 0 bases, J shed 7 bases, and the junction held 13 bases outside the gene matches. CDR1 is LGHNA and CDR2 is YNFKEQ in the germline V gene. There are 18 residues in the CDR3. CDR3 residues: CASSQDPGGGRATNEQFF. The CDR3 DNA follows: TGTGCCAGCAGCCAAGACCCCGGGGGCGGGAGGGCGACAAATGAGCAGTTCTTC.

The J gene is TRBJ2-1, the V gene TRBV20-1; 7 bases fit TRBD1. The CDR3 runs 14 residues. Trimming at V came to 3 bases and at J to 0 bases, leaving 2 bases not matched to a gene. CDR1 DFQATT and CDR2 SNEGSKA come from the germline V gene (reference sequence). CDR3 protein: CSASRDSSYNEQFF. In DNA, the CDR3 is TGCAGTGCTAGTAGGGACAGCTCCTACAATGAGCAGTTCTTC.

The J gene is TRBJ2-1, the V gene TRBV4-3, with TRBD1 as a possible D gene (6 bases). V lost 0 bases and J lost 4, with 13 bases in between. The CDR3 sequence is 16 residues long. CDR1 is LGHNA and CDR2 is YSLEER in the germline V gene. CDR3 residues: CASSQDPRGGYNEQFF. For the CDR3, the DNA is TGCGCCAGCAGCCAAGATCCTAGAGGGGGATACAATGAGCAGTTCTTC.

This chain uses TRBV6-5 with TRBJ2-7, with D possibly matching TRBD2 (6 bases). Germline V gives CDR1 MNHEY, CDR2 SVGAGI. CDR3 size: 14 residues. Trimming pared 5 bases from V and 2 bases from J, leaving 13 bases between. CDR3: CASSRLGGTYEQYF. CDR3 nucleotides: TGTGCCAGCAGTCGTCTGGGCGGGACCTACGAGCAGTACTTC.

The V and J genes are TRBV4-3 and TRBJ2-1; D remains unclear. Trimming stripped 1 base from V and 7 bases from J, with 8 bases between. Germline loops: CDR1 LGHNA, CDR2 YSLEER. This CDR3 spans 13 amino acids. The CDR3 region is CASSQGSRNEQFF. DNA for the CDR3: TGCGCCAGCAGCCAAGGGAGCAGGAATGAGCAGTTCTTC.

This clone was found once. The chain recombines TRBV7-2 with TRBJ2-3; 11 bases are a match to TRBD2. In germline, CDR1 is SGHTA, CDR2 FQGNSA. The CDR3 is 18 amino acids. Trimming at V came to 4 bases and at J to 0 bases, leaving 9 bases not matched to a gene. The CDR3 loop is CASSSTSGTFPSTDTQYF. The CDR3 nucleotides read TGTGCCAGCAGCTCGACTAGCGGGACGTTCCCTAGCACAGATACGCAGTATTTT. Variable domain in full (rest from reference TRBV7-2 and TRBJ2-3): GAGVSQSPSNKVTEKGKDVELRCDPISGHTALYWYRQSLGQGLEFLIYFQGNSAPDKSGLPSDRFSAERTGGSVSTLTIQRTQQEDSAVYLCASSSTSGTFPSTDTQYFGPGTRLTVL.

The chain recombines TRBV28 with TRBJ1-3, with 8 bases matching TRBD1. The CDR3 loop spans 13 amino acids. Germline lookup yields CDR1 MDHEN and CDR2 SYDVKM. The V and J ends lost 10 bases and 5 bases, in that order; junction bases with no gene match: 7. CDR3 sequence reads: CAIAGGGRNTIYF. Here the CDR3 DNA reads TGTGCCATCGCAGGGGGCGGACGAAACACCATATATTTT.

The gene calls are TRBV7-2 and TRBJ2-1; no clear D gene. The germline gives CDR1 SGHTA, CDR2 FQGNSA. This CDR3 spans 13 amino acids. V gave up 3 bases and J gave up 8 bases, with 11 bases separating them. The CDR3 sequence is CASSFGPADEQFF. The CDR3, as DNA: TGTGCCAGCAGCTTCGGGCCTGCAGATGAGCAGTTCTTC.

The chain is built from TRBV29-1 and TRBJ1-1; 7 bases map to TRBD1. V lost 6 bases and J lost 7; bases outside the gene matches: 8. CDR1 SQVTM and CDR2 ANQGSEA come from the germline V gene. The CDR3 has 12 residues. For the CDR3, the DNA is TGCAGCGTGGGACACCGGGACAGTGAAGCTTTCTTT. Protein: CSVGHRDSEAFF.

The rearrangement uses TRBV4-3 and TRBJ1-1; D remains unclear. The germline V and J ends were trimmed by 3 bases and 0 bases, with 11 bases remaining between them. CDR1 LGHNA and CDR2 YSLEER come from the germline V gene. The CDR3 is made up of 15 amino acids. Here the CDR3 reads CASSQRTHMNTEAFF. CDR3 in DNA: TGCGCCAGCAGCCAGAGAACACACATGAACACTGAAGCTTTCTTT.

The V gene is TRBV7-8, the J gene TRBJ2-5; D unresolved. The CDR3 runs 10 residues. The germline CDR1 and CDR2 sequences are SGHVS and FQNEAQ. The V gene lost 6 bases and the J gene lost 5 bases, with 4 bases spanning the gap. CDR3 residues: CASSHETQYF. For the CDR3, the DNA is TGTGCCAGCAGTCACGAGACCCAGTACTTC.

The rearrangement links TRBV19 to TRBJ2-5, with unresolved D. The CDR3 runs 13 residues. Looked up from germline, CDR1 is LNHDA and CDR2 is SQIVND (reference sequence). V was trimmed by 4 bases and J by 5 bases, leaving 11 bases between them. Written as DNA, the CDR3 is TGTGCCAGTAGTAACCGAGCAAAGGAGACCCAGTACTTC. It yields the protein CASSNRAKETQYF.

V usage is TRBV5-1 and J usage is TRBJ2-1, with D unclear. From germline, CDR1 is SGHRS and CDR2 YFSETQ. The CDR3 extends over 16 amino acids. Trimming left V 0 bases short and J 4 bases short, with 14 bases between. This chain's CDR3 is CASSLAPGTVYNEQFF. CDR3 in DNA: TGCGCCAGCAGCTTGGCCCCGGGCACTGTATACAATGAGCAGTTCTTC.

The chain employs TRBV12-3 or TRBV12-4 and TRBJ1-1, with 10 nucleotides matching TRBD1. The CDR3 totals 13 residues. The ends lost 5 bases at V and 11 bases at J; junction bases unmatched: 8. The CDR3 sequence: CASSPGTGVRAFF. CDR3 DNA: TGTGCCAGCAGTCCCGGGACAGGGGTTCGGGCTTTCTTT.